This TCR beta chain was obtained from a study of T cell responses to AZD1222 COVID-19 vaccine. Points on this clone: As yet, its antigen is unknown.

General study findings and limits: Females outnumbered males among donors, who were mostly white British; clonal diversity was possibly underestimated. Spike-wide vaccine-associated CD4 TCRs dominated at 160-218 and 743-854. Only 5 or 6 individuals given AZD1222 were seropositive at baseline.

The data were produced by immunoSEQ multiplex PCR, yet TCRdb's version contains in-frame clones alone and is incomplete. The table shows around 130,000 clones, with approximately 91% occurring only once. The germline V gene has CDR1 LGHDT and CDR2 YNNKEL (reference sequence). Trimming stripped 7 bases from V and 3 bases from J, with 13 bases between. The CDR3 has 13 amino acids. The material was peripheral blood, obtained 28 days after the second AZD1222 dose. The sequence derives from an adult who received the AZD1222 COVID-19 vaccine. The chain combines TRBV3-1 (or the pseudogene TRBV3-2) with TRBJ2-7; tentative D call: TRBD2 (5 bases). CDR3 sequence reads: CASTQRGNYEQYF. The CDR3 DNA reads as TGTGCCAGCACCCAGAGAGGGAACTACGAGCAGTACTTC.